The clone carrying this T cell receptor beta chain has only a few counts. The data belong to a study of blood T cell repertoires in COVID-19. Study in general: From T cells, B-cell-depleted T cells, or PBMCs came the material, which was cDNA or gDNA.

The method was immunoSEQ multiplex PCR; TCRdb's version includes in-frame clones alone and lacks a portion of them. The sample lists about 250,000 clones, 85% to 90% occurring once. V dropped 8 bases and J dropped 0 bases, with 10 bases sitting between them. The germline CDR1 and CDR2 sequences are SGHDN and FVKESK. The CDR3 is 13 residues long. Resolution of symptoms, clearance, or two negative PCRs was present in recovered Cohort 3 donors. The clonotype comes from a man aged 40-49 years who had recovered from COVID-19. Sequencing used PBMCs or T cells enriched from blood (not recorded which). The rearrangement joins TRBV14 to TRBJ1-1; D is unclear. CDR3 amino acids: CASRRAVNTEAFF. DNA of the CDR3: TGTGCCAGCCGGCGGGCGGTGAACACTGAAGCTTTCTTT.